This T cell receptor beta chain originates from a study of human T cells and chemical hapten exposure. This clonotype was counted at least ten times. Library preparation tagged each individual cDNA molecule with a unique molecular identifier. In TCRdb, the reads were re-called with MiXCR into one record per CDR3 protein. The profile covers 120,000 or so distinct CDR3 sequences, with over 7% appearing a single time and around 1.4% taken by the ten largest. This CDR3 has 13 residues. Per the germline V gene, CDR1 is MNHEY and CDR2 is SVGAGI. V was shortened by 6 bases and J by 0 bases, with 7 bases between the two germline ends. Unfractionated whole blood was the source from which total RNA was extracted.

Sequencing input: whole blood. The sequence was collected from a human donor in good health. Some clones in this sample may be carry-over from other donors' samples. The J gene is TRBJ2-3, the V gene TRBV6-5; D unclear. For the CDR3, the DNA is TGTGCCAGCAGCTCCCCTAGCACAGATACGCAGTATTTT. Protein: CASSSPSTDTQYF.